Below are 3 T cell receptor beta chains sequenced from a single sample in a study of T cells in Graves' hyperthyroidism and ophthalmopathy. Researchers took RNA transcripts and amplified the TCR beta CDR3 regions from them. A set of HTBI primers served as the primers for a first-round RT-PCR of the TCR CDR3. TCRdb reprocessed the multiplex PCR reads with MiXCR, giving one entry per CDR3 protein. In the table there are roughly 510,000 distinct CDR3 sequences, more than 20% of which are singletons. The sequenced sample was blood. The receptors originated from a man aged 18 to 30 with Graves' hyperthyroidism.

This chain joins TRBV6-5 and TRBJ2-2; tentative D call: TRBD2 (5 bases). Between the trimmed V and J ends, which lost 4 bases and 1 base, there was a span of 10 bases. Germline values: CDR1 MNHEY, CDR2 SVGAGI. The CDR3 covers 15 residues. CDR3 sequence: CASSFGAGNTGELFF. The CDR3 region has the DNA TGTGCCAGCAGTTTCGGCGCGGGGAACACCGGGGAGCTGTTTTTT.

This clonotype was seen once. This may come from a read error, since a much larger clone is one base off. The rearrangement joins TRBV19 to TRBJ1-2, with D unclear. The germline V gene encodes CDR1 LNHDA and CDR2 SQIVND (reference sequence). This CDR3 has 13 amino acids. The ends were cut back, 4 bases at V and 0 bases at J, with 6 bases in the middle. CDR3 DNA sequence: TGTGCCAGTAGTAACCTCTCTAACTATGGCTACACCTTC. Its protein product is CASSNLSNYGYTF. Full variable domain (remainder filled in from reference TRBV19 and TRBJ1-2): DGGITQSPKYLFRKEGQNVTLSCEQNLNHDAMYWYRQDPGQGLRLIYYSQIVNDFQKGDIAEGYSVSREKKESFPLTVTSAQKNPTAFYLCASSNLSNYGYTFGSGTRLTVV.

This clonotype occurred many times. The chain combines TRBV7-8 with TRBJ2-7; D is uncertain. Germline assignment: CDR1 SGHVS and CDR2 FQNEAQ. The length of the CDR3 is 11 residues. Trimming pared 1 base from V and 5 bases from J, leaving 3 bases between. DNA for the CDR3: TGTGCCAGCAGCTTAGACCACGAGCAGTACTTC. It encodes CASSLDHEQYF.